Listed below are T cell receptor beta chains from one sample, sequenced in a study of follicular helper T cells after annual influenza vaccination. Sequencing was performed with immunoSEQ multiplex PCR; in TCRdb, only in-frame clones are kept and a portion is missing. Of under 15,000 clones listed, just under 80% are singletons. This specimen consisted of CXCR5- memory CD4+ T cells sorted from blood, obtained on the day of influenza vaccination. The receptor set was obtained from an adult who received the influenza vaccine. CDR3s include the opening cysteine and the closing phenylalanine or tryptophan. The D gene is left open where the match is weak. Size tells how often a clone was seen (once, few, many) or the class of an expanded clone, and some rows leave it out.

V	J	size	D	DNA	CDR3
TRBV7-9	TRBJ1-3	-	-	TGTGCCAGCAGCCGAAACGGGAACACCATATATTTT	CASSRNGNTIYF
TRBV7-9	TRBJ2-1	-	TRBD1	TGTGCCAGCAGCTTAGTCCAGGGGGCAGGATACAATGAGCAGTTCTTC	CASSLVQGAGYNEQFF
TRBV9	TRBJ2-1	-	TRBD1	TGTGCCAGCAGCGTAGTAGGGACAGGGAAGTTCAATGAGCAGTTCTTC	CASSVVGTGKFNEQFF
TRBV19	TRBJ2-3	-	TRBD2	TGTGCCAGTAGTACCGGGACTAGCGGGGATAGGTATACGCAGTATTTT	CASSTGTSGDRYTQYF
TRBV2	TRBJ2-3	-	-	TGTGCCAGCAGACTAAGCACAGATACGCAGTATTTT	CASRLSTDTQYF
TRBV12-5	TRBJ1-2	-	-	TGTGCTAGTGGTCCCGGATCTGGGAACTATGGCTACACCTTC	CASGPGSGNYGYTF
TRBV4-3	TRBJ2-5	-	TRBD2	TGCGCCAGCAGCCGCGGGACTAGCGGGGACCAAGAGACCCAGTACTTC	CASSRGTSGDQETQYF
TRBV11-2	TRBJ2-1	-	TRBD2	TGTGCCAGCAGCTCCCGGCTAGCGGGGGTCAATGAGCAGTTCTTC	CASSSRLAGVNEQFF
TRBV11-3	TRBJ1-1	-	TRBD1	TGTGCCAGCAGCTTCGGGACAGGGGAGACTGAAGCTTTCTTT	CASSFGTGETEAFF
TRBV4-1	TRBJ2-1	-	-	TGCGCCAGCAGCCAGCTGGACATTATCACCTACAATGAGCAGTTCTTC	CASSQLDIITYNEQFF
TRBV5-1	TRBJ2-5	-	-	TGCGCCAGCAGCTTAACAACTCAAGAGACCCAGTACTTC	CASSLTTQETQYF
TRBV15	TRBJ1-2	-	-	TGTGCCACCAGCAGAGATTCCCTCTATGGCTACACCTTC	CATSRDSLYGYTF
TRBV5-1	TRBJ1-2	-	-	TGCGCCAGCAGCTTGGCTCAGGCGATTGACGCAAAAAGATCCTATGGCTACACCTTC	CASSLAQAIDAKRSYGYTF
TRBV5-1	TRBJ1-4	-	TRBD1	TGCGCCAGCAGCTTGGCCCCGGGGACAGGGGAGGAAAAACTGTTTTTT	CASSLAPGTGEEKLFF
TRBV6-5	TRBJ1-3	-	-	TGTGCCAGCAGTTCGGGACGGATCTCTGGAAACACCATATATTTT	CASSSGRISGNTIYF
TRBV19	TRBJ1-5	once	-	TGTGCCACTAATTCAGGGGTATATAGCAATCAGCCCCAGCATTTT	CATNSGVYSNQPQHF
TRBV7-7	TRBJ2-1	-	TRBD1	TGTGCCAGCAGCTTATTTCCGGGACAGGGCCTCATCTTC	CASSLFPGQGLIF
TRBV9	TRBJ1-2	-	-	TGTGCCAGCAGCGAGCACCCAGGGGAGCTTGGCTACACCTTC	CASSEHPGELGYTF
TRBV4-1	TRBJ2-3	few	-	TGCGCCAGCAGCGATCTGGATCCCCCGTCGCAGTATTTT	CASSDLDPPSQYF
TRBV9	TRBJ1-2	few	-	TGTGCCAGCAGCGTAGAGATTTACGGCGGCTACACCTTC	CASSVEIYGGYTF
TRBV5-1	TRBJ2-7	-	-	TGCGCCAGCAGCGCGGGGACACCCGGGGTCTACGAGCAGTACTTC	CASSAGTPGVYEQYF
TRBV6-1	TRBJ2-3	-	-	TGTGCCAGCAATTGGGGGGGCACAGATACGCAGTATTTT	CASNWGGTDTQYF
TRBV5-4	TRBJ2-2	-	-	TGTGCCAGCAGCTTGAGACAGAACACCGGGGAGCTGTTTTTT	CASSLRQNTGELFF
TRBV6-7	TRBJ1-5	few	TRBD1	TGTGCCAGCAGTGAAATTGGGACAGCACTTAGCAATCAGCCCCAGCATTTT	CASSEIGTALSNQPQHF
TRBV6-5	TRBJ2-1	once	-	TGTGCCAGCAGAGTATCATTTGCTCGCCCTAATGAGCAGTTCTTC	CASRVSFARPNEQFF
TRBV7-2	TRBJ1-2	-	TRBD1	TGTGCCAGCAGCTCAGGGACAGCTTACTATGGCTACACCTTC	CASSSGTAYYGYTF
TRBV7-9	TRBJ1-2	few	TRBD1	TGTGCCAGCAGCCTAGCCGGGACAGGGGGCAAAGCCTACACCTTC	CASSLAGTGGKAYTF
TRBV6-1	TRBJ1-1	-	-	TGTGCCAGCAGTCTTACAGGGTCCACTGAAGCTTTCTTT	CASSLTGSTEAFF
TRBV5-4	TRBJ2-6	-	-	TGTGCCAGCAGAGACAGCTCTGGGGCCAACGTCCTGACTTTC	CASRDSSGANVLTF
TRBV6-6	TRBJ1-1	few	-	TGTGCCACAATCTCCACAGCCCCGTTAGCTTTCTTT	CATISTAPLAFF
TRBV2	TRBJ2-7	few	TRBD1	TGTGCCAGCAGGGGACAGGGGTCCTACGAGCAGTACTTC	CASRGQGSYEQYF
TRBV11-2	TRBJ1-1	-	-	TGTGCCAGCAGCCCTGGATGGGTGAACACTGAAGCTTTCTTT	CASSPGWVNTEAFF
TRBV6-5	TRBJ2-7	-	TRBD2	TGTGCCAGCACCAATAGCGGGGGGGCCTACGAGCAGTACTTC	CASTNSGGAYEQYF
TRBV5-1	TRBJ1-6	-	TRBD1	TGCGCCAGCAGCCCACGGACAGGGGGCGATTCACCCCTCCACTTT	CASSPRTGGDSPLHF
TRBV2	TRBJ2-7	-	TRBD1	TGTGCCAGCAGTGGACCGGGACAGGTGATGTACGAGCAGTACTTC	CASSGPGQVMYEQYF
TRBV28	TRBJ1-2	-	TRBD1	TGTGCCAGCAGTTCGGACTACAGGGGAGGAGGCTACACCTTC	CASSSDYRGGGYTF
TRBV7-2	TRBJ1-1	-	-	TGTGCCAGCAGCTTAGACCCGAACACTGAAGCTTTCTTT	CASSLDPNTEAFF
TRBV5-5	TRBJ1-5	few	-	TGTGCCAGCAGCTTTACATCATTT	CASSFTSF
TRBV18	TRBJ2-5	-	TRBD1	TGTGCCAGCTCATCCACGACAGGGGTATTCGGACAAGAGACCCAGTACTTC	CASSSTTGVFGQETQYF
TRBV5-4	TRBJ2-7	-	-	TGTGCCAGCAGCTTGGCCGTAACAACCCGCGAGCAGTACTTC	CASSLAVTTREQYF
TRBV5-1	TRBJ1-1	-	-	TGCGCCAGCAGCTTGGCGGGTGGGAGTACTGAAGCTTTCTTT	CASSLAGGSTEAFF
TRBV5-1	TRBJ2-5	-	-	TGCGCCAGTCGACGGACTGGGGGGGAGACCCAGTACTTC	CASRRTGGETQYF
TRBV6-6	TRBJ2-7	-	TRBD1	TGTGCCAGCACCAATGGGTACAGGGGGTACCACGAGCAGTACTTC	CASTNGYRGYHEQYF
TRBV11-3	TRBJ1-1	-	TRBD1	TGTGCCAGCAGCTTTATAGGACAGGGGAACACTGAAGCTTTCTTT	CASSFIGQGNTEAFF
TRBV4-1	TRBJ2-7	-	TRBD2	TGCGCCAGCGGGACGGGGGGGAGCTACGAGCAGTACTTC	CASGTGGSYEQYF